Presented here are 15 T cell receptor beta chains from one specimen sequenced in a study of tumor-infiltrating lymphocytes in primary liver carcinoma. It was from roughly 20-30 mg of unsorted bulk tissue that RNA and DNA were co-extracted. TCR beta cDNA was made from around 520 ng total RNA with a constant-region primer. What produced the TCR beta libraries was three nested multiplex PCR rounds using slightly modified ARM-PCR. For roughly 10 cycles apiece, the opening two PCR rounds ran with TRBV1-TRBV30 forward primers and a C-beta reverse primer. One entry per CDR3 protein results from TCRdb running MiXCR on the multiplex PCR reads. The data show fewer than 150,000 distinct CDR3 sequences, 50% to 70% seen once. The sequenced sample was liver tumor tissue from sampling region 1. Subset indicated: tumor region T1, superior pole. Receptors originate from a woman between 55 and 75 years old with primary liver carcinoma and hepatitis B virus infection.

This clonotype was detected ten times or more. The CDR3 loop is CSEQTSDEQFF. The CDR3 bases are TGCAGCGAACAGACTAGCGATGAGCAGTTCTTC. The chain uses TRBV29-1 and TRBJ2-1; TRBD2 matches 8 bases. V lost 7 bases, J lost 8 bases, and 4 bases stayed unmatched. The germline V gene has CDR1 SQVTM and CDR2 ANQGSEA. CDR3 length: 11 amino acids.

This clonotype was seen only once. One end of the junction does not line up with germline, which may come from a read error. V gene TRBV11-3 combines with J gene TRBJ2-1, with TRBD2 identical over 9 bases. Germline V gene lookup returns CDR1 SGHNT and CDR2 YENEEA. The CDR3 contains 16 residues. In DNA form, the CDR3 reads TGTGCCAGCAGCTTCCGAGTAGCGGGAGTCAACAATGAGCAGTTCTTT. It is translated as CASSFRVAGVNNEQFF.

Remarks on this clonotype: Given the absence of the conserved phenylalanine or tryptophan at the CDR3 end, a read error is likely. The rearrangement uses TRBV28 and TRBJ1-2; D is undetermined. CDR3 length: 14 residues. Trimming took off 5 bases at V and 4 bases at J, with 14 bases between the two ends. Germline assignment: CDR1 MDHEN and CDR2 SYDVKM. This chain's CDR3 is CASSRGSPGYGYTL. The CDR3 DNA sequence: TGTGCCAGCAGTCGAGGATCTCCAGGCTATGGCTACACCCTC.

This clonotype was counted many times. This sequence joins TRBV4-2 and TRBJ2-2; D gene unclear. Trimming removed 3 bases at V and 0 bases at J, with 8 bases between. CDR1 LGHNA and CDR2 YNFKEQ come from the germline V gene. This CDR3 contains 15 residues. The CDR3 nucleotides read TGTGCCAGCAGCCAGGGCGGCGCGAACACCGGGGAGCTGTTTTTT. It codes for CASSQGGANTGELFF.

This clonotype was detected ten times or more. The chain couples TRBV4-2 to TRBJ1-2; possible D gene TRBD1, 5 bases. The CDR3 has 15 residues. V was pared by 1 base and J by 2 bases, with 11 bases between. The germline CDR1 and CDR2 sequences are LGHNA and YNFKEQ. CDR3: CASSQGETANYGYTF. CDR3 DNA sequence: TGTGCCAGCAGCCAAGGAGAGACAGCCAACTATGGCTACACCTTC.

This clonotype came up many times. The chain uses TRBV6-5 and TRBJ1-1; 7 bases line up with TRBD1. J lost 2 bases, V lost 6 bases, and 3 bases had no gene match. The CDR3 loop spans 13 amino acids. Looked up from germline, CDR1 is MNHEY and CDR2 is SVGAGI. CDR3 region: CASRQGPNTEAFF. CDR3 nucleotides: TGTGCCAGCAGACAGGGGCCCAACACTGAAGCTTTCTTT.

This clonotype appeared once. Without the conserved terminal phenylalanine or tryptophan, this CDR3 likely stems from a read error. The chain recombines TRBV11-2 with TRBJ2-3; no firm D call. CDR3 size: 14 residues. CDR1 and CDR2 (germline): SGHAT, FQNNGV. The DNA of the CDR3 is TGTGCCAGCAGCTTAGACAGACTCACAGATATGCAGTATTTA. It encodes CASSLDRLTDMQYL.

V gene TRBV6-4 combines with J gene TRBJ2-2, with D possibly being TRBD2 (6 bases). From germline, CDR1 is MRHNA and CDR2 SNTAGT. V was trimmed by 0 bases and J by 5 bases, leaving 13 bases between them. The CDR3 consists of 16 residues. The CDR3 reads CASSDSLGGGTGELFF. The CDR3 DNA follows: TGTGCCAGCAGTGACTCGCTGGGAGGTGGTACCGGGGAGCTGTTTTTT.

The chain carries TRBV11-2 and TRBJ2-5; the match to TRBD1 covers 7 bases. This CDR3 has 16 residues. Germline V CDR1 and CDR2: SGHAT, FQNNGV. V shed 5 bases and J 5 bases; nucleotides not matched to a gene: 14. The CDR3 loop is CASSLQGQAFSETQYF. As DNA, the CDR3 is TGTGCCAGCAGCCTACAAGGACAGGCTTTTTCTGAGACCCAGTACTTC.

On this clonotype: One base away lies a much larger clone, so this may be a sequencing read error. The chain couples TRBV4-1 to TRBJ2-7, with D perhaps matching TRBD1 (6 bases). The CDR3 totals 15 residues. Per the germline V gene, CDR1 is MGHRA and CDR2 is YSYEKL. CDR3 region: CASGQEGVSSYEQYF. The CDR3 bases are TGCGCCAGCGGCCAAGAGGGGGTAAGCTCCTACGAGCAGTACTTC.

Note on this clonotype: This is likely a read error, given that the CDR3 carries no conserved phenylalanine or tryptophan at its end. J is TRBJ2-7 and V is TRBV11-2, with unresolved D. This CDR3 region has 13 residues. Germline V lookup: CDR1 SGHAT, CDR2 FQNNGV. CDR3 protein: CANSLEILGEQYY. CDR3 nucleotides: TGTGCCAACAGCTTAGAGATCTTAGGGGAGCAGTACTAC.

Comment on this clonotype: A much larger clone differs by one base, so this may be a read error. J is TRBJ2-1 and V is TRBV12-3 or TRBV12-4; the match to TRBD2 covers 9 bases. CDR3 size: 15 residues. With V trimmed by 4 bases and J by 12 bases, 13 bases remained unmatched. As DNA, the CDR3 is TGTGCCAGCAGTTCCCGTAATAGCGGGAGCTATGTGCAGTTCTTC. Protein product: CASSSRNSGSYVQFF.

As regards this clonotype: The conserved phenylalanine or tryptophan is not found at the CDR3 terminus, so this likely reflects a read error. V and J are TRBV11-2 and TRBJ2-7, with D tentatively TRBD1 (6 bases). Germline V gives CDR1 SGHAT, CDR2 FQNNGV. The CDR3 contains 14 residues. Trimming took off 5 bases at V and 5 bases at J, with 16 bases between the two ends. CDR3 sequence (DNA): TGTGCCAGCAGCGAGAACAGGGAGTACCACGAGCAGTACTCC. Translation: CASSENREYHEQYS.

Concerning this clonotype: One junction end disagrees with the germline gene, perhaps due to a read error. This chain links TRBV7-9 with TRBJ1-1; a weak D match, TRBD1 (6 bases). CDR1 SEHNR and CDR2 FQNEAQ come from the germline V gene (reference sequence). CDR3 length equals 14 residues. The CDR3 DNA sequence: TGCGCCAGCAGCTCAGGGGCGCCCAACACTGAAGCTTTCTTT. Amino acids: CASSSGAPNTEAFF.

This clonotype was detected ten times or more. J is TRBJ2-1 and V is TRBV7-9; D gene ambiguous. Trimming shortened V by 5 bases and J by 12 bases, and 11 bases separated the two germline ends. The CDR3 loop spans 11 amino acids. Germline values: CDR1 SEHNR, CDR2 FQNEAQ (reference sequence). The CDR3 loop reads CASSRTLGQFF. DNA of the CDR3: TGTGCCAGCAGCCGGACCCTCGGGCAGTTCTTC.